This T cell receptor (beta chain) appears in the sequencing data of a study of shared clonotypes between healthy human individuals. Study observations and caveats: In contrast to clonotypes shared by all four donors, non-shared clonotypes had lower generation probabilities.

CD4+ cells were split into CD45RA+ naive and CD45RA-negative memory subsets. As to this clone: The antigen remains undetermined.

The input for sorted-subset replicate PCRs was approximately 190 ng DNA, 25,000 to 35,000 T cell genomes. Using immunoSEQ multiplex PCR, the repertoire was profiled, and TCRdb retains in-frame clones only, with some absent. This sample yields around 700,000 clones, of which roughly 70% are seen a single time; 1.8% belongs to the top ten. This CDR3 has 15 residues. The V and J ends lost 3 bases and 3 bases respectively, with 15 bases between them. Germline CDR1 GTSNPN, CDR2 SVGIG (reference sequence). Sequencing used memory CD4+ T cells sorted from blood. Subset noted: CD45RA-negative fraction. This sequence joins TRBV30 and TRBJ1-5; D not resolved. The TCR comes from a woman in her twenties or thirties in good health. CDR3 sequence (DNA): TGTGCCTGGAGCGCCTTGGAGGGTTTCAATCAGCCCCAGCATTTT. It yields the protein CAWSALEGFNQPQHF.